Below, 3 T cell receptor beta chains from the same sample are listed, as sequenced in a study of CD8+ T cells in alopecia areata. RNA extraction was followed by reverse transcription into cDNA, which acted as the sequencing template. Clones were sequenced by immunoSEQ multiplex PCR, and TCRdb holds only the in-frame ones, with some missing. The repertoire has around 100,000 clones, about 40% of them found once; the top ten carry 1% to 1.5%. Sequencing was carried out using CD4+ T cells sorted from blood. Receptor source: a human donor with alopecia areata.

This clone was counted only a few times. The same CDR3 can be traced to other DNA sequences in this sample. The chain joins TRBV30 to TRBJ2-6; a weak D match, TRBD2 (5 bases). V dropped 3 bases and J dropped 7 bases, with 7 bases sitting between them. CDR3 length equals 12 residues. CDR1 GTSNPN and CDR2 SVGIG come from the germline V gene (reference sequence). Written as DNA, the CDR3 is TGTGCCTGGAGCCCGGGAGCCAACGTCCTGACTTTC. Protein sequence: CAWSPGANVLTF.

The chain couples TRBV27 to TRBJ1-5; possible D gene TRBD1, 5 bases. Trimming pared 7 bases from V and 2 bases from J, leaving 15 bases between. The germline V gene encodes CDR1 MNHEY and CDR2 SMNVEV (reference sequence). The CDR3 is 15 amino acids. The CDR3 DNA follows: TGTGCCAGCATGTTGTCAAGAGGGGGCAATCAGCCCCAGCATTTT. Residues: CASMLSRGGNQPQHF.

This clone was counted only a few times. The chain joins TRBV10-2 to TRBJ1-1; 10 bases align to TRBD1. Germline trimming cut 8 bases from V and 6 bases from J; bases unmatched to any gene: 15. CDR1 is WSHSY, CDR2 SAAADI, per germline. The CDR3 length is 16 residues. CDR3 loop: CASLRQGASFGAEAFF. The DNA for the CDR3 is TGCGCCAGCTTGAGACAGGGGGCATCTTTCGGGGCTGAAGCTTTCTTT.